Presented here are 2 T cell receptor beta chains from one specimen sequenced in a study of identical twins. A single record per CDR3 protein comes from TCRdb applying MiXCR to the 5' RACE reads. The sample contains approximately 190,000 distinct CDR3 sequences, about 16% of which appear only once. A further study also used this sample, focusing on T cells expressing NK-cell markers.

The specimen sequenced was CD8+ T cells sorted from blood. Every receptor here comes from a woman aged 18 to 35 in good health.

This clonotype has at least ten counts. This chain links TRBV9 with TRBJ2-2, with a possible D match to TRBD2 (5 bases). Per germline, CDR1 SGDLS and CDR2 YYNGEE. Deletions cut 0 bases from V and 5 bases from J, with 5 bases between. The CDR3 is made up of 13 amino acids. The CDR3 protein is CASSVGGTGELFF. CDR3 bases: TGTGCCAGCAGCGTAGGAGGGACCGGGGAGCTGTTTTTT.

The chain employs TRBV4-1 and TRBJ1-2; D unclear. The V gene's germline CDR1 is MGHRA and CDR2 YSYEKL. The CDR3 spans 14 residues. Trimming removed 0 bases from V and 8 bases from J, with 13 bases in between. CDR3 nucleotides: TGCGCCAGCAGCCAAGATCCCCGGGGAACGGGCTACACCTTC. It yields the protein CASSQDPRGTGYTF.